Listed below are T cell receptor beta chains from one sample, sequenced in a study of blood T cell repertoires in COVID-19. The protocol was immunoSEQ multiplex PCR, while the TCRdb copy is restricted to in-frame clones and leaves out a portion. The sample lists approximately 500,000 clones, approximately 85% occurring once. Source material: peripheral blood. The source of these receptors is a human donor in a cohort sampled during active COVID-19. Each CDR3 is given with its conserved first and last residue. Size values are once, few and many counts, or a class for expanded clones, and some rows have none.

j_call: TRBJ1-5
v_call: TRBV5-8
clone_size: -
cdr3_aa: CASSRHRGQVNQPQHF

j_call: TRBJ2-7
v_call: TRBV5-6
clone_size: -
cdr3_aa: CASSYAQGASGEQYF

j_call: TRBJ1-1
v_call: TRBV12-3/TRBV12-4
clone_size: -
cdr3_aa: CASSFFRNTEAFF

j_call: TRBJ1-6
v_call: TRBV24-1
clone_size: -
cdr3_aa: CATSDAGDRNSPLHF

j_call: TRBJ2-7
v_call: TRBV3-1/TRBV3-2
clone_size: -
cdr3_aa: CASSRGRGAGGAYEQYF

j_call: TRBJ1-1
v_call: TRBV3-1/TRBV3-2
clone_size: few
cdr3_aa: CASSQGGMSEAFF

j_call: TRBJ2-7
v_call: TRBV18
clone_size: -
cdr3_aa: CASSTGRQASYEQYF

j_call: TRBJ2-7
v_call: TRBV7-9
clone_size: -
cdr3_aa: CASSSTYEQYF

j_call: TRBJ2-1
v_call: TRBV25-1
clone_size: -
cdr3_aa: CASSARGLGTYNEQFF

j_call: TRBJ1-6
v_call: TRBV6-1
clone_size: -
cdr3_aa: CASSENGPHEPLHF

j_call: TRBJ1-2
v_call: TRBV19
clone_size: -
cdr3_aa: CASSIGAGGANYGYTF

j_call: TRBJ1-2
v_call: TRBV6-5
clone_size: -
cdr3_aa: CASSSKGDGYTF

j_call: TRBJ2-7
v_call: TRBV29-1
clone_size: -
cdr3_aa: CSVTHRGNNYEQYF

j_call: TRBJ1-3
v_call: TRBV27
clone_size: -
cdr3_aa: CASRERQGAGNTIYF

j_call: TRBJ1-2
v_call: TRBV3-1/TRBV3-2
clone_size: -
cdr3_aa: CASTGPSSNYGYTF

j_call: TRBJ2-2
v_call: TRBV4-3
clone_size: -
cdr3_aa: CASSQEPVGELFF

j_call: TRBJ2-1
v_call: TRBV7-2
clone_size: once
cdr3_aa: CASRAGSNNEQFF

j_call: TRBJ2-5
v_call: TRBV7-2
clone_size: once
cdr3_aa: CASSLGPGGRETQYF

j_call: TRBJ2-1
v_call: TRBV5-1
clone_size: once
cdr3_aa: CASSFGLAGVNEQFF

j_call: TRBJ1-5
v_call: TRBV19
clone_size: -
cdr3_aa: CASSIWGATYSNQPQHF

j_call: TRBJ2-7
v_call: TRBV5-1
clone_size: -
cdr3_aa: CASSLGGSVSSYEQYF

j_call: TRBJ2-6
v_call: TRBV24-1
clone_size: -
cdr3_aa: CATSDPSIESSGANVLTF

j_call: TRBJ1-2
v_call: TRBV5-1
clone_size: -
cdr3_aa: CASIDKTGGGYGYTF

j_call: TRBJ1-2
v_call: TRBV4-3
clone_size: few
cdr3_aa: CASSQETGNGYTF

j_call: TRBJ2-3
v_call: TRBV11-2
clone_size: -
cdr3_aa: CASSRRSGGTDTQYF

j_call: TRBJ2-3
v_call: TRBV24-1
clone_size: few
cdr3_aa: CATSDPGSRTDTQYF

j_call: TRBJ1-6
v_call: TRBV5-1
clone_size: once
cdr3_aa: CASSIDRGGNSPLHF

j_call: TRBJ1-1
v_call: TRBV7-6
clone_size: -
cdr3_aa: CASSLAQGGGTEAFF

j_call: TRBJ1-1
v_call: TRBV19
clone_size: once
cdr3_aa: CASSPGRARFGTEAFF

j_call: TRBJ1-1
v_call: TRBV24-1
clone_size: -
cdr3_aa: CATMRGQGSNTEAFF

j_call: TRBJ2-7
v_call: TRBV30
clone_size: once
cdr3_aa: CAWSGGAYEQYF

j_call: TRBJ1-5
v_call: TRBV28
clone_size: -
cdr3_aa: CASSYYFDGDSNQPQHF

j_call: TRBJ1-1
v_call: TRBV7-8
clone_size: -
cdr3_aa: CASRRPREDTEAFF

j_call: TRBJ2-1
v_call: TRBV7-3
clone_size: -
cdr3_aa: CASSLEGSSYNEQFF

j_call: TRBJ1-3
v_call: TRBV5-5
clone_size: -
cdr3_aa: CASSLEMVGGSGNTIYF

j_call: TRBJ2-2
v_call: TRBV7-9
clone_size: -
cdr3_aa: CASSPHGSSTGELFF

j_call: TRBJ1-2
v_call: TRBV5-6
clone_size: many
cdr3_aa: CASSLEVYGYTF

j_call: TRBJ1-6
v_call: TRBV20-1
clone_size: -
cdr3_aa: CSASEDRGGSPLHF

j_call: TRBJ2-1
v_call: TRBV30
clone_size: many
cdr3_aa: CAEKGASSYNEQFF

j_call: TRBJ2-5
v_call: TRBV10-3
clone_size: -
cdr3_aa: CAISGTGVGETQYF

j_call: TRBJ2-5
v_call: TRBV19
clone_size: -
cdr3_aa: CASSIPGGGRETQYF

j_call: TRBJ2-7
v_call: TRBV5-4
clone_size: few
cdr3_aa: CASSLRENLREQYF

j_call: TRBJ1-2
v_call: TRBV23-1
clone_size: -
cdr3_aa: CASSPLGAYPIYGYTF

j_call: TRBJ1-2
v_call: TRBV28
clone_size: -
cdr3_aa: CASLTFGESYGYTF

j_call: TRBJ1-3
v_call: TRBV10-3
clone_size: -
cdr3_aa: CAIGTVSGNTIYF

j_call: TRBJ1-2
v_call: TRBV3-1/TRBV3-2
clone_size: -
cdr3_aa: CASSQEGEWGGYTF

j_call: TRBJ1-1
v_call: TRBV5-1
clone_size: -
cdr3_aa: CASKPDQVPNTEAFF

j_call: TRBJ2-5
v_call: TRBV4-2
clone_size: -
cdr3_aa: CASSQDFRGTEETQYF

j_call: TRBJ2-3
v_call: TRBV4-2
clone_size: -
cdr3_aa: CASSQGLAGNTQYF

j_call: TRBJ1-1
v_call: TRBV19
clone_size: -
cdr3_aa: CASSIGTGGNTEAFF

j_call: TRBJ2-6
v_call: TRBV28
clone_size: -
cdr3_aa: CASSFILGRDFSGANVLTF

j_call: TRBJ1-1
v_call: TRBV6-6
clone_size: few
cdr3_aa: CASSYTEGQGAFF

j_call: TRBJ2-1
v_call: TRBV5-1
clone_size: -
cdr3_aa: CASSLDRGLYNEQFF

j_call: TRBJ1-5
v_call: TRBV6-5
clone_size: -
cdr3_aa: CASSFGQESNQPQHF

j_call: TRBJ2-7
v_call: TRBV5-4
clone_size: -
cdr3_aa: CASSLGLAGAESYEQYF

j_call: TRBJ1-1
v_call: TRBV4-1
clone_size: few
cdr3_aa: CASSRGAARDTEAFF

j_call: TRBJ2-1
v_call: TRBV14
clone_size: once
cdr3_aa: CASSQVRTSGYYNEQFF

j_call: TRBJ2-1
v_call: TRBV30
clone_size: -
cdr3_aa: CAWRHTGLNEQFF